These 21 T cell receptor beta chains share one sample of origin, sequenced in a study of OX40 agonist ivuxolimab in advanced cancers. Here immunoSEQ multiplex PCR was the method, and the copy in TCRdb shows in-frame clones only, minus some. The sample records roughly 17,000 clones, roughly 84% being singletons. The sequenced sample was CD4+ or CD8+ T cells sorted from blood, obtained in a trial of the OX40 agonist ivuxolimab. Source of these receptors: an adult with an advanced solid tumor such as melanoma, head and neck, liver or kidney cancer.

The chain is built from TRBV13 and TRBJ2-5, with 9 bases fitting TRBD2. The CDR3 covers 15 residues. J was trimmed by 7 bases and V by 4 bases; bases with no gene match: 10. CDR1 and CDR2 (germline): PRHDT, FYEKMQ (reference sequence). The CDR3 is CASSWLAGSPGTQYF. In DNA, the CDR3 is TGTGCCAGCAGCTGGCTAGCGGGGAGTCCAGGGACCCAGTACTTC.

This chain connects TRBV6-1 to TRBJ2-7; TRBD1 is a possible D gene (5 bases). The germline V gene has CDR1 MNHNS and CDR2 SASEGT. Trimming removed 5 bases at V and 6 bases at J, with 11 bases between. There are 12 residues in the CDR3. The CDR3 sequence is CASSPIRGEQYF. The CDR3 coding sequence is TGTGCCAGCAGTCCAATTAGGGGCGAGCAGTACTTC.

The chain has TRBV27 and TRBJ2-2, with D perhaps TRBD2 (5 bases). With 6 bases removed from V and 2 bases from J, the gap between germline ends came to 10 bases. The CDR3 is 14 amino acids. Looked up from germline, CDR1 is MNHEY and CDR2 is SMNVEV (reference sequence). The CDR3 is CASRFRENTGELFF. CDR3 DNA: TGTGCCAGCAGATTTCGGGAAAACACCGGGGAGCTGTTTTTT.

The V call is TRBV27, the J call TRBJ2-7, with D uncertain. Trimming removed 4 bases from V and 0 bases from J, with 16 bases in between. This CDR3 is 16 amino acids long. CDR1 and CDR2 (germline): MNHEY, SMNVEV (reference sequence). CDR3 sequence reads: CASSSLGSDDSYEQYF. CDR3 DNA: TGTGCCAGCAGTTCCCTTGGGTCAGATGACTCCTACGAGCAGTACTTC.

This chain joins TRBV27 and TRBJ1-2; D perhaps matches TRBD1 (6 bases). CDR3 size: 15 residues. V gave up 0 bases and J gave up 4 bases, with 12 bases separating them. Germline loops: CDR1 MNHEY, CDR2 SMNVEV (reference sequence). The CDR3 bases are TGTGCCAGCAGTTTATCGATCGGGGGCTTCTATGGCTACACCTTC. Residues: CASSLSIGGFYGYTF.

The gene calls are TRBV2 and TRBJ2-2, with TRBD2 as a possible D gene (6 bases). From germline, CDR1 is SNHLY and CDR2 FYNNEI. The CDR3 has 14 amino acids. Trimming removed 3 bases at V and 2 bases at J, with 7 bases between. The CDR3 loop reads CASSEEGNTGELFF. The CDR3 bases are TGTGCCAGCAGTGAGGAGGGCAACACCGGGGAGCTGTTTTTT.

The chain joins TRBV5-1 to TRBJ2-7; possibly TRBD1 for D (6 bases). The length of the CDR3 is 13 residues. CDR1 is SGHRS, CDR2 YFSETQ, per germline. The V end lost 4 bases, the J end lost 4 bases, and 12 bases lay between the germline ends. The CDR3 bases are TGCGCCAGCAGCCAAGGACAGCCTTACGAGCAGTACTTC. It encodes CASSQGQPYEQYF.

The chain carries TRBV7-9 and TRBJ2-7, with 11 nucleotides matching TRBD1. The V segment lost 5 bases and the J segment 4 bases; nucleotides outside the gene matches: 10. The CDR3 consists of 16 residues. Germline CDR1 and CDR2: SEHNR and FQNEAQ (reference sequence). CDR3 in DNA: TGTGCCAGCAGCGAACCGGGACAGGGGGATCGGTACGAGCAGTACTTC. It specifies CASSEPGQGDRYEQYF.

This rearrangement joins TRBV12-5 to TRBJ2-1; D unclear. The V and J ends lost 1 base and 4 bases respectively, with 2 bases between them. Germline lookup yields CDR1 LGHNT and CDR2 FRNRAP. The CDR3 is 12 residues long. CDR3 amino acids: CASGLEYNEQFF. The CDR3 DNA follows: TGTGCTAGTGGTTTGGAATACAATGAGCAGTTCTTC.

The chain links TRBV27 to TRBJ2-5; 10 positions match TRBD1. There are 16 residues in the CDR3. Per germline, CDR1 MNHEY and CDR2 SMNVEV (reference sequence). V lost 5 bases, J lost 7 bases, and 13 bases stayed unmatched. CDR3 in amino acids: CASSLIPGQGSVTQYF. CDR3 nucleotides: TGTGCCAGCAGTCTAATCCCGGGACAGGGGTCGGTGACCCAGTACTTC.

V usage is TRBV29-1 and J usage is TRBJ2-1, with 7 bases lining up with TRBD1. This CDR3 comprises 16 residues. Looked up from germline, CDR1 is SQVTM and CDR2 is ANQGSEA. J gave up 5 bases and V 4 bases, and 14 bases lay outside the gene matches. DNA for the CDR3: TGCAGCGTTGCGGGGACCCGGGACAGTGGGAACAATGAGCAGTTCTTC. This gives the protein CSVAGTRDSGNNEQFF.

CDR3 nucleotide sequence: TGTGCCATATCACGGGGCTACACCTTC. Amino acid sequence: CAISRGYTF. This chain links TRBV2 with TRBJ1-2, with D hard to call. CDR3 length: 9 amino acids. Germline assignment: CDR1 SNHLY and CDR2 FYNNEI. V dropped 10 bases and J dropped 8 bases, with 8 bases sitting between them. The full variable domain, rest sourced from reference TRBV2 and TRBJ1-2, is EPEVTQTPSHQVTQMGQEVILRCVPISNHLYFYWYRQILGQKVEFLVSFYNNEISEKSEIFDDQFSVERPDGSNFTLKIRSTKLEDSAMYFCAISRGYTFGSGTRLTVV.

This sequence joins TRBV7-9 and TRBJ2-7, with D unresolved. The CDR3 totals 18 residues. Trimming pared 4 bases from V and 3 bases from J, leaving 25 bases between. Germline CDR1 SEHNR, CDR2 FQNEAQ (reference sequence). CDR3 sequence: CASSYRVQGGLWVYEQYF. The CDR3 nucleotides are TGTGCCAGCAGCTACCGCGTACAAGGTGGGCTTTGGGTCTACGAGCAGTACTTC.

The rearrangement links TRBV27 to TRBJ2-7; either TRBD1 or TRBD2 may supply D (5 bases each). The CDR3 contains 14 residues. Germline V lookup: CDR1 MNHEY, CDR2 SMNVEV (reference sequence). Trimming left V 6 bases short and J 4 bases short, with 16 bases between. The CDR3 coding sequence is TGTGCCAGCAGGGGACCGGGTATACTTTACGAGCAGTACTTC. Encoded protein: CASRGPGILYEQYF.

The genes are TRBV9 and TRBJ2-2, with D maybe TRBD2 (5 bases). The CDR3 runs 15 residues. V lost 3 bases, J lost 7 bases, and 16 bases lay in between. From germline, CDR1 is SGDLS and CDR2 YYNGEE. The CDR3 protein is CASSATRAPVGELFF. The CDR3 bases are TGTGCCAGCAGCGCAACTAGAGCCCCGGTCGGGGAGCTGTTTTTT.

The chain joins TRBV18 to TRBJ2-1, with D possibly matching TRBD2 (5 bases). Germline lookup yields CDR1 KGHSH and CDR2 LQKENI. The CDR3 has 14 residues. Trimming pared 2 bases from V and 8 bases from J, leaving 13 bases between. The chain's CDR3 is CASSPTGVRDEQFF. CDR3 bases: TGTGCCAGCTCACCAACCGGGGTTAGGGATGAGCAGTTCTTC.

The J gene is TRBJ2-5, the V gene TRBV5-5; D not certain. Trimming left V 0 bases short and J 1 base short, with 7 bases between. Per germline, CDR1 SGHKS and CDR2 YYEKEE (reference sequence). There are 14 residues in the CDR3. The CDR3 loop reads CASSLEQPQETQYF. The CDR3 nucleotides are TGTGCCAGCAGCTTGGAACAGCCCCAAGAGACCCAGTACTTC.

The chain combines TRBV19 with TRBJ1-1; a weak D match, TRBD1 (5 bases). The CDR3 loop spans 15 amino acids. Germline V gives CDR1 LNHDA, CDR2 SQIVND (reference sequence). The V and J ends lost 4 bases and 1 base respectively, with 13 bases between them. This CDR3 reads CASSRGVGKNTEAFF. The CDR3 DNA reads TGTGCCAGTAGTAGGGGGGTCGGGAAGAACACTGAAGCTTTCTTT.

This clone was detected a few times. V gene TRBV4-1 combines with J gene TRBJ1-4; 7 bases match TRBD1. Germline assignment: CDR1 MGHRA and CDR2 YSYEKL. Trimming removed 3 bases from V and 8 bases from J; junction bases left unmatched: 3. The CDR3 is 13 amino acids. The CDR3 here is CASSQGQWEKLFF. The DNA of the CDR3 is TGCGCCAGCAGCCAGGGACAGTGGGAAAAACTGTTTTTT.

J is TRBJ2-7 and V is TRBV27; tentative D call: TRBD2 (7 bases). V gave up 2 bases and J gave up 2 bases, with 13 bases separating them. The V gene's germline CDR1 is MNHEY and CDR2 SMNVEV (reference sequence). The CDR3 consists of 15 residues. The CDR3 sequence is CASSLAGADPYEQYF. The CDR3 DNA is TGTGCCAGCAGTTTAGCGGGGGCAGACCCCTACGAGCAGTACTTC.

The chain is built from TRBV5-1 and TRBJ2-3, with a weak D call TRBD2 (6 bases). The CDR3 extends over 16 amino acids. Trimming cost V 2 bases and J 1 base, with 14 bases left between them. Germline V gene sequence: CDR1 SGHRS, CDR2 YFSETQ. The CDR3 nucleotides are TGCGCCAGCAGCTTAGTCTCGGGACTCGGCACAGATACGCAGTATTTT. Translation: CASSLVSGLGTDTQYF.